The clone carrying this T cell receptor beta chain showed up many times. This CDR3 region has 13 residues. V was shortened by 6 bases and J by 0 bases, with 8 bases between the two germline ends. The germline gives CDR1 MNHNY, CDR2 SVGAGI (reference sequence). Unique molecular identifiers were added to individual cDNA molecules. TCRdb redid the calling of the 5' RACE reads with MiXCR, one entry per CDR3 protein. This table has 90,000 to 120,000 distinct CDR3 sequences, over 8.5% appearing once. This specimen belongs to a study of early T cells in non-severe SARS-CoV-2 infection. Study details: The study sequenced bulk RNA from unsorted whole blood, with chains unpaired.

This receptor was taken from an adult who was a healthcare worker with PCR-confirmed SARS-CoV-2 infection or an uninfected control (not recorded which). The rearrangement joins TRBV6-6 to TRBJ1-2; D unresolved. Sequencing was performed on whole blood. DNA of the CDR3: TGTGCCAGCAGCCCCGGGTCTAACTATGGCTACACCTTC. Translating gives CASSPGSNYGYTF.